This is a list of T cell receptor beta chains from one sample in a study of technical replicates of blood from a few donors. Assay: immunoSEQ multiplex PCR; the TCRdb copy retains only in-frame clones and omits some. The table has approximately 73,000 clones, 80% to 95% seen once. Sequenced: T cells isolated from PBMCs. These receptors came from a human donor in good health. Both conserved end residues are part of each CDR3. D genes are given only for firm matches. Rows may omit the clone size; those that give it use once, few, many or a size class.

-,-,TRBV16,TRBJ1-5,TGTGCCAGCAGCTCTAAGCAGGCTAATCAGCCCCAGCATTTT,CASSSKQANQPQHF
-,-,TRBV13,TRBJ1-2,TGTGCCAGCAGCTTTCTAATCGGAGCAACAGGGAAGGACTATGGCTACACCTTC,CASSFLIGATGKDYGYTF
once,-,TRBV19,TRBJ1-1,TGTGCCAGTAGTATTAGGGGGACCCGCAATGAAGCTTTCTTT,CASSIRGTRNEAFF
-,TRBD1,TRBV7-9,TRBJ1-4,TGTGCCAGCACCCCGGGACAGAGGAATGAAAAACTGTTTTTT,CASTPGQRNEKLFF
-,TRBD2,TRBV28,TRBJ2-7,TGTGCCAGCAGCCGAATAGCGGGAGCCTACGAGCAGTACTTC,CASSRIAGAYEQYF
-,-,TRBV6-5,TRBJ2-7,TGTGCCAGCAGTTACTCCCAAGGGGAATACGAGCAGTACTTC,CASSYSQGEYEQYF
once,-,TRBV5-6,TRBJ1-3,TGTGCCAGCAGCTTGGTAGTCTCTGGAAACACCATATATTTT,CASSLVVSGNTIYF
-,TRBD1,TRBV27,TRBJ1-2,TGTGCCAGCAGGCGGGACAGCGGTGGCTACACCTTC,CASRRDSGGYTF
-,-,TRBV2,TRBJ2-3,TGTGCCAGCATGCGAGATACGCAGTATTTT,CASMRDTQYF
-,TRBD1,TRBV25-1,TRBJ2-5,TGTGCCAGCAGTGGCAGGGACAGGGGTATCCAAGAGACCCAGTACTTC,CASSGRDRGIQETQYF
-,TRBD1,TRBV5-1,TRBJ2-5,TGCGCCAGCAGCTTGGGGGACAGGGGGCCGCAAGAGACCCAGTACTTC,CASSLGDRGPQETQYF
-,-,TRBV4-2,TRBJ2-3,TGTGCCAGCAGCAAGTACCCCTTTGGAGCGGAATCAGTTACAGATACGCAGTATTTT,CASSKYPFGAESVTDTQYF
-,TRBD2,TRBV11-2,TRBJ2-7,TGTGCCAGCAGCTTACAGCGGACTAGCGGTTACGAGCAGTACTTC,CASSLQRTSGYEQYF
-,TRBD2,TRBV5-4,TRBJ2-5,TGTGCCAGCAGACCGGGACTAAGGGAGACCCAGTACTTC,CASRPGLRETQYF
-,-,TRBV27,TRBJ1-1,TGTGCCAGCAGTTTAGCGTCACCGATGAACACTGAAGCTTTCTTT,CASSLASPMNTEAFF
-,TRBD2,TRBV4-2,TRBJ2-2,TGTGCCAGCAGCCCATACGGGACTAGCGGGAGCCCCGGGGAGCTGTTTTTT,CASSPYGTSGSPGELFF
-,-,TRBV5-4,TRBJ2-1,TGTGCCAGCAGCTTGGAATTGGGCAGGGACAATGAGCAGTTCTTC,CASSLELGRDNEQFF
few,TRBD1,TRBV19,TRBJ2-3,TGTGCCAGTAGTATCGGACAGGGTAGCACAGATACGCAGTATTTT,CASSIGQGSTDTQYF
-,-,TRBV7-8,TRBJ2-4,TGTGCCAGCAGCCCAGGCGGGGAAAGGGGAAACATTCAGTACTTC,CASSPGGERGNIQYF
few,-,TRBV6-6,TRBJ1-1,TGTGCCAGCAGTTACCAGGGAAGCACTGAAGCTTTCTTT,CASSYQGSTEAFF
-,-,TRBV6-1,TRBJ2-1,TGTGCCAGCAGGGCGGTTAATGAGCAGTTCTTC,CASRAVNEQFF
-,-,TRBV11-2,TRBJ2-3,TGTGCCAGCAGCTTAGAACGCCGGGATACGCAGTATTTT,CASSLERRDTQYF
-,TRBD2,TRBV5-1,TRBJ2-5,TGCGCCAGCCGGCTAGCGGGAGAAGAGACCCAGTACTTC,CASRLAGEETQYF
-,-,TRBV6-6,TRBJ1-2,TGTGCCAGCAGTTACTCGATTTACTCCGTGAACTATGGCTACACCTTC,CASSYSIYSVNYGYTF
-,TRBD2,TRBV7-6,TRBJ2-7,TGTGCCAGCAGCCCGGGACTAGCGGGAAGCTACGAGCAGTACTTC,CASSPGLAGSYEQYF
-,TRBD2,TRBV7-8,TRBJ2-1,TGTGCCAGCAGCCTCACTAGCGCGACTTACAATGAGCAGTTCTTC,CASSLTSATYNEQFF
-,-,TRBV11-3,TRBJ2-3,TGTGCCAGCAGCCCGCGGGACTCCACAGATACGCAGTATTTT,CASSPRDSTDTQYF
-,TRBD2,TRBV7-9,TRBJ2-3,TGTGCCAGCCTGATGTGGGCGGGAGGAGGACCAGACACAGATACGCAGTATTTT,CASLMWAGGGPDTDTQYF
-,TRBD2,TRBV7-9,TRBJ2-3,TGTGCCAGCAGCTGGGGACTAGGGGCAGATACGCAGTATTTT,CASSWGLGADTQYF
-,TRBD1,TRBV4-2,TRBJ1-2,TGTGCCAGCAGCCAAGATACAGGGGACTATGGCTACACCTTC,CASSQDTGDYGYTF
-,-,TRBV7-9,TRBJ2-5,TGTGCCAGCAGCTTTCTGACAGGGAGGAGGGAGACCCAGTACTTC,CASSFLTGRRETQYF
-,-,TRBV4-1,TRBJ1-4,TGCGCCAGCAGCCGCCTATATTCGGCAACTAATGAAAAACTGTTTTTT,CASSRLYSATNEKLFF
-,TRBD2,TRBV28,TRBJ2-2,TGTGCCAGCAGTCGACTAGCGGGAGACGCCGGGGAGCTGTTTTTT,CASSRLAGDAGELFF
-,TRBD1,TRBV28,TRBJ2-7,TGTGCCAGCAGTCGCCGGGACAGCTACGAGCAGTACTTC,CASSRRDSYEQYF
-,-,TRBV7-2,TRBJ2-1,TGTGCCAGCAGCTTAGTACTTATTTATGAGCAGTTCTTC,CASSLVLIYEQFF
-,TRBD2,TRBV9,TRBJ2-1,TGTGCCAGCAGCTCTACGGGAGGGGTGTTCTTC,CASSSTGGVFF
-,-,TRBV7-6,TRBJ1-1,TGTGCCAGCAGCCTGTATGGGGAGGATGACACTGAAGCTTTCTTT,CASSLYGEDDTEAFF
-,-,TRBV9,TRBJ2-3,TGTGCCTCGAGCAGGTATAGCACAGATACGCAGTATTTT,CASSRYSTDTQYF
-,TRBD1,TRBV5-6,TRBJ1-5,TGTGCCAGCTCCCCAGAGGGGGCCTATCAGCCCCAGCATTTT,CASSPEGAYQPQHF
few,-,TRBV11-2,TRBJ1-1,TGTGCCAGCAGCTTAGGGATTACAGGGAGCACTGAAGCTTTCTTT,CASSLGITGSTEAFF
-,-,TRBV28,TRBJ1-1,TGTGCCAGCAGTTCCGGCGGGGGGCGCGGCACTGAAGCTTTCTTT,CASSSGGGRGTEAFF
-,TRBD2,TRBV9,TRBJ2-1,TGTGCCAGCAGCGTAGGCGGGAGCGGGAATGAGCAGTTCTTC,CASSVGGSGNEQFF
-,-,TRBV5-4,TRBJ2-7,TGTGCCAGCAGCCCCACTAGCGGACAGGGGTCGTACGAGCAGTACTTC,CASSPTSGQGSYEQYF
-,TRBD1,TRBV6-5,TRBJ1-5,TGTGCCAGCAGTCACAGTGGACAGGGAAATCAGCCCCAGCATTTT,CASSHSGQGNQPQHF
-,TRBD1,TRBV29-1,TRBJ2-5,TGCAGCGTTGAGGGGGTATCAGGGGGCGAGGAGACCCAGTACTTC,CSVEGVSGGEETQYF
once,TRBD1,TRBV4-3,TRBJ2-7,TGCGCCAGCAGCCTATCGGGACAGTTGAGCGAGCAGTACTTC,CASSLSGQLSEQYF
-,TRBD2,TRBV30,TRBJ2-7,TGTGCCTGGAGTGAAGCTAGCGGACCCTACGAGCAGTACTTC,CAWSEASGPYEQYF
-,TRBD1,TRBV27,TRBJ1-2,TGTGCCAGCAGGGGGGACAGGGAGGTCTATGGCTACACCTTC,CASRGDREVYGYTF
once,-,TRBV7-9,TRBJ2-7,TGTGCCAGCAGTAGCTACGAGCAGTACTTC,CASSSYEQYF
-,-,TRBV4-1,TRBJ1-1,TGCGCCAGCAGCCCAAAGGGGGGGCTCTCGAACACTGAAGCTTTCTTT,CASSPKGGLSNTEAFF
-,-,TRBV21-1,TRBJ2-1,TGTGCCAGCAGAGCGGGAGCTTGTCAGTTCTTC,CASRAGACQFF
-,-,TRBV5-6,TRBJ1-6,TGTGCCAGCAGGGACAATTCAGCACCCCTCCACTTT,CASRDNSAPLHF